Below are 27 T cell receptor beta chains sequenced from a single sample in a study of T cells in Graves' hyperthyroidism and ophthalmopathy. TCR beta CDR3 region amplification was performed from RNA transcripts. Initially, a first-round RT-PCR of the TCR CDR3 employed the HTBI primer set. From the multiplex PCR reads, TCRdb called clonotypes with MiXCR, one entry per CDR3 protein. Here the sample spans hundreds of thousands of distinct CDR3 sequences, over 12% being singletons. The sequencing input was blood. These TCRs come from a man between 18 and 35 years old with Graves' ophthalmopathy.

V gene TRBV5-1 combines with J gene TRBJ2-1; 7 nucleotides match TRBD2. CDR3 length: 15 residues. The germline V gene has CDR1 SGHRS and CDR2 YFSETQ. Trimming at V came to 4 bases and at J to 0 bases, leaving 4 bases not matched to a gene. The CDR3 DNA reads TGCGCCAGCAGCAGAGGGACTATCTCCTACAATGAGCAGTTCTTC. Its protein is CASSRGTISYNEQFF.

This clonotype was detected many times. V usage is TRBV3-1 and J usage is TRBJ2-3, with 7 bases that match TRBD1. Germline V gives CDR1 LGHDT, CDR2 YNNKEL (reference sequence). There are 16 residues in the CDR3. V lost 2 bases, J lost 0 bases, and 5 bases stayed unmatched. CDR3 protein: CASSQPGQSSTDTQYF. CDR3 coding DNA: TGTGCCAGCAGCCAACCGGGACAGTCAAGCACAGATACGCAGTATTTT.

The chain uses TRBV5-4 and TRBJ2-1; TRBD1 agrees at 8 bases. The CDR3 sequence is 15 residues long. The germline CDR1 and CDR2 sequences are SGHNT and YYREEE (reference sequence). The junction had 8 bases not matched to a gene; V was cut back by 3 bases and J by 6 bases. The CDR3 nucleotides are TGTGCCAGCAGCTACCCGGACAGGGATTTCAATGAGCAGTTCTTC. Its translation is CASSYPDRDFNEQFF.

The chain combines TRBV24-1 with TRBJ2-3, with D maybe TRBD2 (7 bases). The CDR3 sequence is 14 residues long. V was cut by 9 bases and J by 5 bases, with 17 bases left in between. Germline-derived CDR1 and CDR2 are KGHDR and SFDVKD. The DNA of the CDR3 is TGTGCCACCCGGGGGGCTAGCGCTTTAGATACGCAGTATTTT. Encoded protein: CATRGASALDTQYF.

The chain employs TRBV30 and TRBJ1-2, with D possibly being TRBD1 (5 bases). V was trimmed by 5 bases and J by 6 bases, leaving 13 bases between them. CDR3 size: 12 residues. The germline V gene has CDR1 GTSNPN and CDR2 SVGIG (reference sequence). The CDR3 reads CAWEVAGHGYTF. CDR3 nucleotides: TGTGCCTGGGAGGTGGCAGGGCATGGCTACACCTTC.

This clonotype was detected many times. The genes are TRBV20-1 and TRBJ2-7; 7 bases map to TRBD1. Germline V gene sequence: CDR1 DFQATT, CDR2 SNEGSKA (reference sequence). The CDR3 contains 13 residues. The J segment lost 0 bases and the V segment lost 6 bases, leaving 5 bases of the junction unmatched. The CDR3 DNA sequence: TGCAGTGCACCCGGACAGGTCTCCTACGAGCAGTACTTC. This encodes CSAPGQVSYEQYF.

This clonotype was seen ten or more times. The V and J genes are TRBV6-6 and TRBJ1-1, with 11 bases that match TRBD1. The germline CDR1 and CDR2 sequences are MNHNY and SVGAGI (reference sequence). Germline trimming cut 1 base from V and 5 bases from J; bases unmatched to any gene: 3. The CDR3 has 15 amino acids. The CDR3 nucleotides read TGTGCCAGCAGTTACTTGGGGACAGGGGGGACTGAAGCTTTCTTT. It encodes CASSYLGTGGTEAFF.

This clonotype was observed a handful of times. This sequence joins TRBV9 and TRBJ2-7, with unresolved D. Trimming cost V 0 bases and J 4 bases, with 8 bases left between them. The CDR3 covers 13 residues. Germline V gene lookup returns CDR1 SGDLS and CDR2 YYNGEE. The CDR3 DNA follows: TGTGCCAGCAGCGTAGCTTGGGGATACGAGCAGTACTTC. Amino acid sequence: CASSVAWGYEQYF.

This clonotype was seen repeatedly, ten times or more. The chain uses TRBV7-2 and TRBJ2-5; 7 bases match TRBD2. Germline loops: CDR1 SGHTA, CDR2 FQGNSA. CDR3 length: 14 residues. Germline trimming cut 5 bases from V and 1 base from J; bases unmatched to any gene: 4. The CDR3 sequence is CASSPSGVQETQYF. The CDR3 coding sequence is TGTGCCAGCAGCCCAAGCGGGGTCCAAGAGACCCAGTACTTC.

This clonotype came up a few times. The V call is TRBV19, the J call TRBJ1-5, with TRBD1 identical over 10 bases. Germline trimming cut 9 bases from V and 3 bases from J; bases unmatched to any gene: 5. CDR3 size: 14 residues. CDR1 and CDR2 from the germline V gene are LNHDA and SQIVND (reference sequence). The CDR3 DNA sequence: TGTGCCAGCTCCGGGACAGGGGCCAATCAGCCCCAGCATTTT. Its protein is CASSGTGANQPQHF.

This clonotype was seen repeatedly, ten times or more. The genes are TRBV4-2 and TRBJ2-5; the D gene is possibly TRBD2 (6 bases). V was shortened by 1 base and J by 5 bases, with 17 bases between the two germline ends. Germline-derived CDR1 and CDR2 are LGHNA and YNFKEQ. This CDR3 comprises 16 residues. CDR3 region: CASSQGFGAGRETQYF. The CDR3 DNA follows: TGTGCCAGCAGCCAAGGCTTCGGGGCGGGAAGGGAGACCCAGTACTTC.

This clonotype showed up many times. The chain uses TRBV30 and TRBJ2-7; maybe TRBD1 (6 bases). This CDR3 has 15 residues. The germline gives CDR1 GTSNPN, CDR2 SVGIG (reference sequence). Trimming cost V 5 bases and J 5 bases, with 22 bases left between them. CDR3 region: CAWGIHPGVSNEQYF. CDR3 DNA: TGTGCCTGGGGCATTCATCCAGGGGTTTCCAACGAGCAGTACTTC.

In this sample, this clonotype turned up many times. The V and J genes are TRBV7-8 and TRBJ1-4, with D possibly matching TRBD1 (5 bases). This CDR3 region has 12 residues. V was shortened by 5 bases and J by 12 bases, with 13 bases between the two germline ends. Germline values: CDR1 SGHVS, CDR2 FQNEAQ. The DNA for the CDR3 is TGTGCCAGCAGCCGCGGGGGGACTGAACTGTTTTTT. It encodes CASSRGGTELFF.

V gene TRBV29-1 combines with J gene TRBJ2-5; 7 bases match TRBD1. After removal of 4 bases from V and 0 bases from J, the junction contained 8 bases not matched to a gene. The V gene's germline CDR1 is SQVTM and CDR2 ANQGSEA. The CDR3 contains 15 residues. In nucleotides, the CDR3 is TGCAGCGTTGGTGGACTTCAGGGGGACCAAGAGACCCAGTACTTC. Its translation is CSVGGLQGDQETQYF.

This chain uses TRBV29-1 with TRBJ2-1; 7 nucleotides line up with TRBD1. V lost 4 bases and J lost 4; bases outside the gene matches: 13. Germline values: CDR1 SQVTM, CDR2 ANQGSEA. The CDR3 extends over 16 amino acids. In DNA, the CDR3 is TGCAGCGTTGGCGGACCCCGGGGACAGCAATACAATGAGCAGTTCTTC. This gives the protein CSVGGPRGQQYNEQFF.

The chain links TRBV12-3 or TRBV12-4 to TRBJ2-3; possibly TRBD2 for D (6 bases). Trimming took 8 bases from V and 5 from J, leaving 14 bases between them. This CDR3 comprises 13 residues. The CDR3 DNA is TGTGCCAGCCACCGGGACTTCGGAGATACGCAGTATTTT. This encodes CASHRDFGDTQYF.

The genes are TRBV27 and TRBJ1-5; 7 nucleotides line up with TRBD1. This CDR3 is built from 16 residues. Unmatched junction bases numbered 9, after V lost 5 bases and J lost 2 bases. From germline, CDR1 is MNHEY and CDR2 SMNVEV (reference sequence). CDR3 nucleotide sequence: TGTGCCAGCAGTAACCGACAGGGTCGGGGCAATCAGCCCCAGCATTTT. Translated: CASSNRQGRGNQPQHF.

The chain's CDR3 is CASSIGQNSPLHF. The CDR3 coding sequence is TGTGCCAGTAGTATAGGACAGAATTCACCCCTCCACTTT. V is TRBV19 and J is TRBJ1-6, with TRBD1 as a possible D gene (5 bases). The CDR3 extends over 13 amino acids. From germline, CDR1 is LNHDA and CDR2 SQIVND (reference sequence). Trimming pared 1 base from V and 7 bases from J, leaving 5 bases between.

The chain carries TRBV12-5 and TRBJ2-2, with 9 positions matching TRBD1. This CDR3 has 18 amino acids. J lost 4 bases, V lost 0 bases, and 9 bases had no gene match. The germline CDR1 and CDR2 sequences are LGHNT and FRNRAP. CDR3 amino acids: CASGLVPRTGDPTGELFF. Written as DNA, the CDR3 is TGTGCTAGTGGTTTGGTCCCTAGGACAGGGGACCCCACCGGGGAGCTGTTTTTT.

In this sample, this clonotype turned up many times. The rearrangement uses TRBV5-1 and TRBJ1-1; D is perhaps TRBD1 (5 bases). Germline CDR1 SGHRS, CDR2 YFSETQ. This CDR3 is built from 15 residues. V was clipped by 4 bases and J by 1 base, with 14 bases between them. CDR3 protein: CASSPLGPGNTEAFF. For the CDR3, the DNA is TGCGCCAGCAGCCCCTTGGGGCCCGGGAACACTGAAGCTTTCTTT.

This clonotype has just a few counts. A read error may be the cause here, since a much bigger clone is one base away. This sequence joins TRBV12-3 or TRBV12-4 and TRBJ2-7, with 7 bases matching TRBD1. This CDR3 is 11 amino acids long. Germline trimming cut 11 bases from V and 7 bases from J; bases unmatched to any gene: 8. CDR3 nucleotide sequence: TGTGCCGGCGGCCAGACAGGGGAGCAGTACTTC. Residues: CAGGQTGEQYF.

This clonotype was seen at least ten times. The V gene is TRBV29-1, the J gene TRBJ2-3; no definite D call. The CDR3 spans 11 residues. Germline CDR1 SQVTM, CDR2 ANQGSEA. Trimming cost V 2 bases and J 2 bases, with 2 bases left between them. CDR3 bases: TGCAGCGTTGAAAACACAGATACGCAGTATTTT. It specifies CSVENTDTQYF.

Only a few counts were recorded for this clonotype. CDR3 region: CASSGGGRNQPQHF. As DNA, the CDR3 is TGTGCCAGCAGTGGAGGGGGACGGAATCAGCCCCAGCATTTT. The chain carries TRBV6-1 and TRBJ1-5; D possibly corresponds to TRBD1 (6 bases). V dropped 4 bases and J dropped 4 bases, with 11 bases sitting between them. CDR3 length equals 14 residues. Germline V gene lookup returns CDR1 MNHNS and CDR2 SASEGT.

This clonotype was seen a handful of times. The chain carries TRBV5-1 and TRBJ1-2; D is ambiguous. Germline CDR1 is SGHRS and CDR2 is YFSETQ. Trimming pared 1 base from V and 0 bases from J, leaving 10 bases between. The CDR3 length is 15 residues. CDR3: CASSLSGVSNYGYTF. In DNA form, the CDR3 reads TGCGCCAGCAGCTTGAGCGGGGTATCTAACTATGGCTACACCTTC.

This clonotype was observed many times. The V gene is TRBV7-9, the J gene TRBJ1-2, with no clear D. The ends were cut back, 1 base at V and 5 bases at J, with 8 bases in the middle. This CDR3 has 13 amino acids. The V gene's germline CDR1 is SEHNR and CDR2 FQNEAQ (reference sequence). The CDR3 is CASSLETAYGYTF. CDR3 sequence (DNA): TGTGCCAGCAGCTTAGAAACAGCTTATGGCTACACCTTC.

This clonotype occurred many times. The chain's CDR3 is CASSLTGTSIAEQYF. The CDR3 DNA sequence: TGCGCCAGCAGCTTGACCGGGACTAGTATTGCCGAGCAGTACTTC. V usage is TRBV5-1 and J usage is TRBJ2-7; 8 nucleotides line up with TRBD2. The germline V gene encodes CDR1 SGHRS and CDR2 YFSETQ. With 1 base clipped from V and 6 bases from J, the junction kept 9 bases outside the gene matches. The CDR3 covers 15 residues.

The gene calls are TRBV6-1 and TRBJ2-1; 14 bases are shared with TRBD2. The CDR3 has 18 residues. J was trimmed by 3 bases and V by 3 bases; bases with no gene match: 7. Germline values: CDR1 MNHNS, CDR2 SASEGT. This chain's CDR3 is CASSDRLAGGPSYNEQFF. The CDR3 nucleotides are TGTGCCAGCAGTGATCGACTAGCGGGAGGGCCCAGCTACAATGAGCAGTTCTTC.